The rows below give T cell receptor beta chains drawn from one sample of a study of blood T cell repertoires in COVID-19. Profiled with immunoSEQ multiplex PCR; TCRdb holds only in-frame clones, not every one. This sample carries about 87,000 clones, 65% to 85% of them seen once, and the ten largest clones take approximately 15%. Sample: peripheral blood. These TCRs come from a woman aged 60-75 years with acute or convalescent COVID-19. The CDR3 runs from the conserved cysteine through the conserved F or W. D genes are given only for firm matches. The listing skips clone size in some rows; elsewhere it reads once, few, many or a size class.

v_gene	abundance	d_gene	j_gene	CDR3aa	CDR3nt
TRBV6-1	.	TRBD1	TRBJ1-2	CASSEGETGGYTF	TGTGCCAGCAGTGAAGGCGAGACAGGGGGCTACACCTTC
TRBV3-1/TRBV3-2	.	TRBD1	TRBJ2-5	CASSLRTGTVQETQYF	TGTGCCAGCAGCCTAAGAACCGGGACAGTCCAAGAGACCCAGTACTTC
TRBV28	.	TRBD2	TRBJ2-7	CASSSPRTSGSYEQYF	TGTGCCAGCAGTTCGCCCCGGACTAGCGGGTCTTACGAGCAGTACTTC
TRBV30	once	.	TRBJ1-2	CAWSEITENYGYTF	TGTGCCTGGAGTGAGATCACAGAGAACTATGGCTACACCTTC
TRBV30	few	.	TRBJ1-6	CASIVPGTPLHF	TGTGCCTCCATTGTACCGGGTACACCCCTCCACTTT
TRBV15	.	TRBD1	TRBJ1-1	CATSRVSGTGGTEAFF	TGTGCCACCAGCAGAGTCTCCGGGACAGGGGGCACTGAAGCTTTCTTT
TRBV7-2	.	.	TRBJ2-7	CASSSLLASPVEQYF	TGTGCCAGCAGCTCGCTACTAGCTTCCCCGGTCGAGCAGTACTTC
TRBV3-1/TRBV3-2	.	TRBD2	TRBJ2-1	CASTPSHGSGLAVYNEQFF	TGTGCCAGCACCCCAAGTCATGGATCGGGACTAGCGGTGTACAATGAGCAGTTCTTC
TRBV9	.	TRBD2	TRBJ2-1	CASSFIAGLDEQFF	TGTGCCAGCAGCTTTATAGCGGGATTGGATGAGCAGTTCTTC
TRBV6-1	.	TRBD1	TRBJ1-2	CASSVSATWTGSLYGYTF	TGTGCCAGCAGTGTTAGCGCCACGTGGACAGGGAGCTTATATGGCTACACCTTC